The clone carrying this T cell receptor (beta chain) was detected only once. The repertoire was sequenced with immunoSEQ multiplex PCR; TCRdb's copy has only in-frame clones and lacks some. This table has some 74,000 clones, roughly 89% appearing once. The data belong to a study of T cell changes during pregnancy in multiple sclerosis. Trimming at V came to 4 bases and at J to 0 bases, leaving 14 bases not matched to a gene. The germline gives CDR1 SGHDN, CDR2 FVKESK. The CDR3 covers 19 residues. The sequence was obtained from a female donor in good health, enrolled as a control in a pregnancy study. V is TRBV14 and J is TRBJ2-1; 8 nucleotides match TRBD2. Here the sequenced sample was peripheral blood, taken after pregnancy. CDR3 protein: CASSRGTSGLISSYNEQFF. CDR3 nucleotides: TGTGCCAGCAGCCGAGGAACTAGCGGACTGATAAGCTCCTACAATGAGCAGTTCTTC.